This T cell receptor (beta chain) is from a study of CD8+ T cells in alopecia areata. Study information: Scoring treated patients' severity relied on the percentage of scalp area affected. Study-wide results and caveats: Scalp data also include sequences from resident alphabeta T cells of normal skin.

A remark on this clone: What it recognizes is unknown.

Treatment here: oral pan-JAK inhibitor, 5-10 mg twice daily. CD4+ and CD8+ T cells were sorted from PBMCs stained for CD3, CD4 and CD8. RNA was extracted and reverse transcribed into cDNA as the sequencing template. Sequencing was performed with immunoSEQ multiplex PCR; in TCRdb, only in-frame clones are kept and a portion is missing. The sample includes 60,000 to 90,000 clones, 66% of them seen just once. CDR3 length equals 14 residues. The germline gives CDR1 SGHRS, CDR2 YFSETQ. The germline V and J ends were trimmed by 4 bases and 4 bases, with 14 bases remaining between them. The source is a human donor with alopecia areata. The rearrangement uses TRBV5-1 and TRBJ1-1, with D perhaps TRBD1 (5 bases). The sample in question was CD8+ T cells sorted from blood, obtained at week 24, from a patient treated with tofacitinib. CDR3 protein: CASSQTLRGTEAFF. In DNA, the CDR3 is TGCGCCAGCAGCCAAACCCTAAGGGGCACTGAAGCTTTCTTT.